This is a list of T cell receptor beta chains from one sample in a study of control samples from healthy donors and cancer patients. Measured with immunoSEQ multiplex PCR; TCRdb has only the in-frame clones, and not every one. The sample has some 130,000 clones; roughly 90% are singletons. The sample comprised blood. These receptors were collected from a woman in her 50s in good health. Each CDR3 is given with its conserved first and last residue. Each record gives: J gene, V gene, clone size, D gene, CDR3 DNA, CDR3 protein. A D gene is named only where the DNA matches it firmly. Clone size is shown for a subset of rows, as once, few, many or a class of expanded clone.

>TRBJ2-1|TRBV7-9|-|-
TGTGCCAGCAGCCGTCTTGGCTCCTACAATGAGCAGTTCTTC
CASSRLGSYNEQFF
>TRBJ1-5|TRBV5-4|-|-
TGTGCCAGCAGCTTGGGCGGGGGGGACGATCAGCCCCAGCATTTT
CASSLGGGDDQPQHF
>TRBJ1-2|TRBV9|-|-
TGTGCCAGCAGCACCCGGGACTCCCCTGGGGACTATGGCTACACCTTC
CASSTRDSPGDYGYTF
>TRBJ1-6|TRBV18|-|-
TGTGCCAGCTCACGGGCAGACTATAATTCACCCCTCCACTTT
CASSRADYNSPLHF
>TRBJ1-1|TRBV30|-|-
TGTGCCTGGAGTGCCCCACAGGGTTACACTGAAGCTTTCTTT
CAWSAPQGYTEAFF
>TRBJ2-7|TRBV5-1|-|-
TGCGCCAGCAGCTTCCAGGGGAGCGAGCAGTACTTC
CASSFQGSEQYF
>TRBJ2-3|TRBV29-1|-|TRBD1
TGCAGCTCCGGGAAAGACAGGGATCAGTATTTT
CSSGKDRDQYF
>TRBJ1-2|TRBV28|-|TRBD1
TGTGCCAGCAGTTTGTTCGGACAGGGGGCGCGGGGCTACACCTTC
CASSLFGQGARGYTF
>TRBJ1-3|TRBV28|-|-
TGTGCCAGCAGTTTATACTTGGGTGGAGGCCGCCGCCCGAACACCATATATTTT
CASSLYLGGGRRPNTIYF
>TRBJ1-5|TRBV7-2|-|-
TGTGCCAGCAGCCCACGGATTGGCAGCAATCAGCCCCAGCATTTT
CASSPRIGSNQPQHF
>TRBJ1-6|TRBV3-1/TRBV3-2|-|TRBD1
TGTGCCAGCAGCCCAGGACAGGGGGCTCGCTCCTATAATTCACCCCTCCACTTT
CASSPGQGARSYNSPLHF
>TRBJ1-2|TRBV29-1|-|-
TGCAGCGTTGAGGGGGGCTACACCTTC
CSVEGGYTF
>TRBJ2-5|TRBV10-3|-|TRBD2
TGTGCCATCAGTGGTAGCGGGGGAGCTCAAGAGACCCAGTACTTC
CAISGSGGAQETQYF
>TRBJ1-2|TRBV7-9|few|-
TGTGCCAGCAGCTTCGGTTCGACAGAGCACTATGGCTACACCTTC
CASSFGSTEHYGYTF
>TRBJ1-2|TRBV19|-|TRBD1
TGTGCCAGTAGCAAGACAGGGTTAAACTATGGCTACACCTTC
CASSKTGLNYGYTF
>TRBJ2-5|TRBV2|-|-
TGTGCCAGCAGTGAAAAGGCCCGTTCGTACCAAGAGACCCAGTACTTC
CASSEKARSYQETQYF
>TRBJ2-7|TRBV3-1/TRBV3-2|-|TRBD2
TGTGCCAGCAGCCAAGTTCGGCGGGGGAATTTGATCTACGAGCAGTACTTC
CASSQVRRGNLIYEQYF
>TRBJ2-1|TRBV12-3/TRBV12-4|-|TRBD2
TGTGCCAGCATGGGGGGGACTAGCGGGGATAAGTTCTTC
CASMGGTSGDKFF
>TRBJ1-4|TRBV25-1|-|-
TGTGCCAGCAGTGAAGCGAAAGGGCTCAATGAAAAACTGTTTTTT
CASSEAKGLNEKLFF
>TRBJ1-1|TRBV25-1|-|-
TGTGCCAGCAGCCCACCCGAAGGAAGGAACACTGAAGCTTTCTTT
CASSPPEGRNTEAFF
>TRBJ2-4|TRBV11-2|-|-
TGTGCCAGCAGCCCGGTGGGGCCGAGGAACATTCAGTACTTC
CASSPVGPRNIQYF
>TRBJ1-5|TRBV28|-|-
TGTGCCAGCAGGTCGGCCGGGGACTATAGCAATCAGCCCCAGCATTTT
CASRSAGDYSNQPQHF
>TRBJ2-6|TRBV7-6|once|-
TGTGCCAGCGGGACCCTAAAGGGGGCCAACGTCCTGACTTTC
CASGTLKGANVLTF
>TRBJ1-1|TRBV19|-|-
TGTGCCAGTAGTATCTCCGGGACAAGTGCTTTCTTT
CASSISGTSAFF
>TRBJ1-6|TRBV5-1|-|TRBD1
TGCGCCAGCAGCTCCGGAGAACAGGGGTTGAATAATTCACCCCTCCACTTT
CASSSGEQGLNNSPLHF
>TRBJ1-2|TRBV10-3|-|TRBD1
TGTGCCATCAGTGAGCCGAACAGGGGGACTAACTATGGCTACACCTTC
CAISEPNRGTNYGYTF
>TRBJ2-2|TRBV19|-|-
TGTGCCACCAGCGAAAACACCGGGGAGCTGTTTTTT
CATSENTGELFF
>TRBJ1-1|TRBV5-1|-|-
TGCGCCAGCAGCTCAACAGGGACAATGAACACTGAAGCTTTCTTT
CASSSTGTMNTEAFF
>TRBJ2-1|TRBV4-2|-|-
TGTGCCAGCAGCCAAGAGGCGACGAACACTATCGTCCTCTTC
CASSQEATNTIVLF
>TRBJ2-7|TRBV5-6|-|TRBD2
TGTGCCAGCAGCCTCCCCGCGGGAGGCCCGTACAATTACGAGCAGTACTTC
CASSLPAGGPYNYEQYF
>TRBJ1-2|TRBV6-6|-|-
TGTGCCAGCAGTCGCCGGGAGGGACCCCCCTATGGCTACACCTTC
CASSRREGPPYGYTF
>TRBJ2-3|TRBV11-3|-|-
TGTGCCAGCAGCTTACATCCGTTACCGGATACGCAGTATTTT
CASSLHPLPDTQYF
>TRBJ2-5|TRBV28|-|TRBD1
TGTGCCAGCAGGAGGACAGGGGGCGAGGAGACCCAGTACTTC
CASRRTGGEETQYF
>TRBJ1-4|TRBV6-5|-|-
TGTGCCAGCAGTTACTCGGGGACAACTAATGAAAAACTGTTTTTT
CASSYSGTTNEKLFF
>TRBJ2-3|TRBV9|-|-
TGTGCCAGCAGCGTAGGGGATACGCAGTATTTT
CASSVGDTQYF
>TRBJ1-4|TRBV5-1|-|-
TGCGCCAGCAGCTTGGAGTCGCCAAGGGTGGATGAAAAACTGTTTTTT
CASSLESPRVDEKLFF
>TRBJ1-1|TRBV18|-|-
TGTGCCAGCTCACCACAGGGGAACACTGAAGCTTTCTTT
CASSPQGNTEAFF
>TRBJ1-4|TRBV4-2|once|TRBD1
TGTGCCAGCAGCCAAGAAGCACAGGGGGACGAAAAACTGTTTTTT
CASSQEAQGDEKLFF
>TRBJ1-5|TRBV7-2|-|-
TGTGCCAGCAGCGTGGGAGGGGATCAGCCCCAGCATTTT
CASSVGGDQPQHF
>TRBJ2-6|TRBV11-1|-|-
TGTGCCAGCAGCTCCCCAGGTCCCGGGGCCAACGTCCTGACTTTC
CASSSPGPGANVLTF
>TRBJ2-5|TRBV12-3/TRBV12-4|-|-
TGTGCCAGCAGCCCCGGGCGGAGAGAGACCCAGTACTTC
CASSPGRRETQYF
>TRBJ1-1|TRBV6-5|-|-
TGTGCCAGCAGTATGACACAGGGCACTGAAGCTTTCTTT
CASSMTQGTEAFF
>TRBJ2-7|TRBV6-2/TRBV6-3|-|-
TGTGCCAGCAGCCGACCGGAGGACGAGCAGTACTTC
CASSRPEDEQYF
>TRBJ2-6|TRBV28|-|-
TGTGCCAGCAGTTCCCCCTGGACGGGAAAAAGCTCTGGGGCCAACGTCCTGACTTTC
CASSSPWTGKSSGANVLTF
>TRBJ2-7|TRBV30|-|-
TGTGCCTGGAGTGTAACGGGGGTCGAGCAGTACTTC
CAWSVTGVEQYF
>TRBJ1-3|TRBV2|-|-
TGTGCCACCCAAGAGGGGGGCTCTGGAAACACCATATATTTT
CATQEGGSGNTIYF
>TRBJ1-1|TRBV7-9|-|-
TGTGCCAGCAGTCCAGACGGGAACACTGAAGCTTTCTTT
CASSPDGNTEAFF
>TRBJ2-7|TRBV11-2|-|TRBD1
TGTGCCAGCAGCTTAAGCCGGGACAGAGCTCGCTACGAGCAGTACTTC
CASSLSRDRARYEQYF
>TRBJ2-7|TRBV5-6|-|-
TGTGCCAGCAGCGAGTTCTCGGGGAGCAGCTACGAGCAGTACTTC
CASSEFSGSSYEQYF
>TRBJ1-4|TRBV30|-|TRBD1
TGTGCCTGGAGCTGGGACAGGGCTGAAAAACTGTTTTTT
CAWSWDRAEKLFF
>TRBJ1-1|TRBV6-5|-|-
TGTGCCAGCAGCCCCGGGACCGTGAACACTGAAGCTTTCTTT
CASSPGTVNTEAFF
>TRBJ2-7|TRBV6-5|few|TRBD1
TGTGCCAGCACCCCTGGACAGGGGGCCTACGAGCAGTACTTC
CASTPGQGAYEQYF
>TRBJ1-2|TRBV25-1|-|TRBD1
TGTGCCAGCCCAACGGGACAGGAGGACTATGGCTACACCTTC
CASPTGQEDYGYTF
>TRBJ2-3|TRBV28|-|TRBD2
TGTGCCAGCAGTTCCTCCGTAGCGGGAGCCGCAGATACGCAGTATTTT
CASSSSVAGAADTQYF
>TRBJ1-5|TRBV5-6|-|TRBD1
TGTGCCAGCAGCTTGGCTCGACAGGGCTACGTCAATCAGCCCCAGCATTTT
CASSLARQGYVNQPQHF
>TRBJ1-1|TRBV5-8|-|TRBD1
TGTGCCAGCAGCTCCGGACAGGGGATTTTAGCTTTCTTT
CASSSGQGILAFF
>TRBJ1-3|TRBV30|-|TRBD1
TGTGCCTGGGCGACAGGGAGCTCTGGAAACACCATATATTTT
CAWATGSSGNTIYF
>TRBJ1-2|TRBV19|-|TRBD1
TGTGCCAGTAGTATGACAGGGCTCCCTTATGGCTACACCTTC
CASSMTGLPYGYTF
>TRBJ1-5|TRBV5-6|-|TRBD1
TGTGCCAGCAGCTTGTCCCGGACAGGGAATCAGCCCCAGCATTTT
CASSLSRTGNQPQHF